Listed below are T cell receptor beta chains from one sample, sequenced in a study of long-term antiretroviral therapy in people with HIV. TCRdb's copy holds only in-frame clones and misses some; the assay was immunoSEQ multiplex PCR. The profile shows more than 20,000 clones, more than 75% of them singletons. This specimen consisted of unsorted PBMCs, obtained 4.4 years after starting antiretroviral therapy. The receptors were sampled from a man under 40 with HIV. CDR3s include the opening cysteine and the closing phenylalanine or tryptophan. A D gene is named only where the DNA matches it firmly.

v_call	j_call	d_call	cdr3_nt	cdr3_aa
TRBV19	TRBJ2-1	TRBD2	TGTGCCAGTAGTACTAGCGGGAGGGCCAATGAGCAGTTCTTC	CASSTSGRANEQFF
TRBV4-1	TRBJ2-3	-	TGCGCCAGCAGCCAAGGGAGGGGAGAGGCCTCACAACATACGCAGTATTTT	CASSQGRGEASQHTQYF
TRBV11-2	TRBJ1-1	-	TGTGCCAGCAGCTTATCCAGCATCAGGAACACTGAAGCTTTCTTT	CASSLSSIRNTEAFF
TRBV6-1	TRBJ1-2	-	TGTGCCACCTCAAAAGGAGACAGCCAGTACTATGGCTACACCTTC	CATSKGDSQYYGYTF
TRBV7-9	TRBJ1-2	TRBD1	TGTGCCAGCAGCTTTACAGAGGGGGCGACCTATGGCTACACCTTC	CASSFTEGATYGYTF
TRBV19	TRBJ2-7	-	TGTGCCAGTAGTTCGCGTTACGAGCAGTACTTC	CASSSRYEQYF
TRBV28	TRBJ1-1	-	TGTGCCAGCAGTTTAGGGCCTCAGAACACTGAAGCTTTCTTT	CASSLGPQNTEAFF
TRBV27	TRBJ2-7	TRBD1	TGTGCCAGCAGTTTATCGGGACAGGGACAGCAGTACTTC	CASSLSGQGQQYF
TRBV9	TRBJ1-5	-	TGTGCCAGCAGCGTAGAACCGTGGAGCAATCAGCCCCAGCATTTT	CASSVEPWSNQPQHF
TRBV7-6	TRBJ1-1	TRBD1	TGTGCCAGCAGCTTAGGCGGGACAGGGCGTACTGAAGCTTTCTTT	CASSLGGTGRTEAFF